The 2 T cell receptor beta chains reported below all come from one sample, sequenced in a study of regulatory T cells in long-lasting Graves disease. Noted time point: persistent/refractory GD, antithyroid drugs over 5 years with positive TRAb. PBMCs provided the RNA from which the TCR library was made. iRepertoire HTBI primers and Arm-PCR of CDR3 regions built TCR beta libraries. TCRdb fed the multiplex PCR reads into MiXCR, producing one record per CDR3 protein. The sample holds 350,000 to 450,000 distinct CDR3 sequences; 20% to 25% are singletons and the top ten take 14%. This material consisted of peripheral blood mononuclear cells (PBMCs), taken when the disease was refractory, from a patient treated with antithyroid drugs. Receptors were obtained from a female donor with Graves disease.

At least ten counts were recorded for this clonotype. J is TRBJ2-7 and V is TRBV20-1; 7 positions agree with TRBD1. The CDR3 is made up of 14 amino acids. The ends lost 1 base at V and 1 base at J; junction bases unmatched: 4. CDR1 is DFQATT and CDR2 is SNEGSKA in the germline V gene (reference sequence). The CDR3, as DNA: TGCAGTGCTAGAGTACAGGGGACATCCTACGAGCAGTACTTC. Its protein product is CSARVQGTSYEQYF.

The table lists this clonotype with many counts. The rearrangement links TRBV29-1 to TRBJ2-7; D is ambiguous. CDR3 length equals 13 residues. From germline, CDR1 is SQVTM and CDR2 ANQGSEA. V was pared by 3 bases and J by 0 bases, with 9 bases between. The CDR3 coding sequence is TGCAGCGTTGAGGTCAGCAACTCCTACGAGCAGTACTTC. This sequence encodes CSVEVSNSYEQYF.